The 29 T cell receptor beta chains in this list originate from one sample, sequenced in a study of T cells in Graves' hyperthyroidism and ophthalmopathy. Researchers took RNA transcripts and amplified the TCR beta CDR3 regions from them. HTBI primers were the set used in a first-round RT-PCR of the TCR CDR3. TCRdb recomputed calls from the multiplex PCR reads with MiXCR, one row per CDR3 protein. The table lists approximately 300,000 distinct CDR3 sequences, roughly 17% of them singletons, with approximately 31% in the top ten. The sample was blood. The receptor set was obtained from a man younger than 45 with Graves' hyperthyroidism.

Many counts were recorded for this clonotype. This chain connects TRBV27 to TRBJ2-1, with D possibly being TRBD1 (6 bases). V was shortened by 6 bases and J by 9 bases, with 15 bases between the two germline ends. Germline values: CDR1 MNHEY, CDR2 SMNVEV (reference sequence). The CDR3 is 13 residues long. The DNA of the CDR3 is TGTGCCAGCAGCTATTTACAGGGAACTGAGCAGTTCTTC. Translating it yields CASSYLQGTEQFF.

Ten or more counts support this clonotype. The chain links TRBV11-3 to TRBJ2-3; D gene uncertain. CDR3 length: 13 residues. Germline V gene data show CDR1 as SGHNT and CDR2 as YENEEA. The ends were cut back, 7 bases at V and 2 bases at J, with 10 bases in the middle. The CDR3 spells CASTALDTDTQYF. The DNA of the CDR3 is TGTGCCAGCACCGCCCTTGACACAGATACGCAGTATTTT.

Ten or more counts support this clonotype. This chain joins TRBV27 and TRBJ2-7; 10 bases align to TRBD1. The CDR3 length is 15 residues. Germline CDR1 reads MNHEY; CDR2 reads SMNVEV (reference sequence). V was clipped by 5 bases and J by 3 bases; unmatched bases: 7. The CDR3 loop reads CASSPRDRGFYEQYF. DNA of the CDR3: TGTGCCAGCAGTCCCCGGGACAGGGGATTCTACGAGCAGTACTTC.

This clonotype was detected many times. The J gene is TRBJ2-1, the V gene TRBV7-9; 12 bases line up with TRBD2. CDR3 length equals 17 residues. V was pared by 5 bases and J by 1 base, with 6 bases of the junction left unmatched. Germline CDR1 reads SEHNR; CDR2 reads FQNEAQ (reference sequence). The CDR3 nucleotides read TGTGCCAGCAGCGCTAGCGGGAGGGCCGGGTCCTACAATGAGCAGTTCTTC. It yields the protein CASSASGRAGSYNEQFF.

This clonotype was found a few times. This chain joins TRBV18 and TRBJ1-6; no reliable D call. CDR3 length equals 13 residues. The V and J ends lost 5 bases and 5 bases respectively, with 7 bases between them. Germline V gene sequence: CDR1 KGHSH, CDR2 LQKENI. In DNA form, the CDR3 reads TGTGCCAGCTCAACCGCAAATAATTCACCCCTCCACTTT. It is translated as CASSTANNSPLHF.

This clonotype showed up many times. The genes are TRBV11-2 and TRBJ2-2; D not certain. CDR3 length equals 13 residues. The germline V and J ends were trimmed by 7 bases and 6 bases, with 12 bases remaining between them. CDR1 and CDR2 (germline): SGHAT, FQNNGV. The CDR3 DNA reads TGTGCCAGCACCTTCAAGAGGTCCGGGGAGCTGTTTTTT. Translation: CASTFKRSGELFF.

Regarding this clonotype: Possible read error: a much larger clone is one base away. The chain has TRBV6-1 and TRBJ2-5; unclear D gene. This CDR3 is built from 14 residues. V was cut by 4 bases and J by 5 bases, with 14 bases left in between. The germline V gene encodes CDR1 MNHNS and CDR2 SASEGT. In DNA form, the CDR3 reads TGTGCCAGCAGTGGAGCGAACAGTCAGGAGACCCAGTACTTC. It codes for CASSGANSQETQYF.

This clonotype was found a few times. The chain recombines TRBV29-1 with TRBJ2-1; 9 positions match TRBD1. The CDR3 sequence is 13 residues long. Trimming at V came to 7 bases and at J to 2 bases, leaving 3 bases not matched to a gene. Germline lookup yields CDR1 SQVTM and CDR2 ANQGSEA. For the CDR3, the DNA is TGCAGCGGGGGACAGGGTCCCTACAATGAGCAGTTCTTC. It is translated as CSGGQGPYNEQFF.

This clonotype has a count of ten or more. CDR3 DNA sequence: TGCGCCAGCAGCGTGGGACAGGGCAACGTCCTGACTTTC. Its translation: CASSVGQGNVLTF. This sequence joins TRBV5-1 and TRBJ2-6, with 9 bases that match TRBD1. The V and J ends lost 4 bases and 9 bases, in that order; junction bases with no gene match: 2. The CDR3 contains 13 residues. CDR1 is SGHRS, CDR2 YFSETQ, per germline.

This clonotype was found many times. V and J are TRBV11-3 and TRBJ2-1; D remains unclear. The CDR3 contains 13 residues. The germline gives CDR1 SGHNT, CDR2 YENEEA. The V end was cut by 7 bases, the J end by 7 bases, with 14 bases between. The CDR3 sequence is CASTRGMQNEQFF. The DNA of the CDR3 is TGTGCCAGCACCCGTGGGATGCAGAATGAGCAGTTCTTC. The variable domain in full, completed from reference TRBV11-3 and TRBJ2-1, reads EAGVVQSPRYKIIEKKQPVAFWCNPISGHNTLYWYLQNLGQGPELLIRYENEEAVDDSQLPKDRFSAERLKGVDSTLKIQPAELGDSAVYLCASTRGMQNEQFFGPGTRLTVL.

This clonotype was found a few times. A single base is all that separates this from a far larger clone, so a read error is likely. V and J are TRBV7-8 and TRBJ2-3, with D possibly matching TRBD2 (5 bases). V was trimmed by 2 bases and J by 8 bases, leaving 8 bases between them. Per the germline V gene, CDR1 is SGHVS and CDR2 is FQNEAQ. The CDR3 loop spans 12 amino acids. The CDR3 coding sequence is TGTGCCAGCAGCTTAAGTCGGGGTACGCAGTATTTT. Translating it yields CASSLSRGTQYF.

The chain couples TRBV20-1 to TRBJ1-5; D not resolved. The ends were cut back, 5 bases at V and 0 bases at J, with 11 bases in the middle. The CDR3 contains 14 residues. Looked up from germline, CDR1 is DFQATT and CDR2 is SNEGSKA (reference sequence). Here the CDR3 reads CSAFRTDSNQPQHF. The CDR3 DNA follows: TGCAGTGCTTTTCGGACGGATAGCAATCAGCCCCAGCATTTT.

This clonotype was observed at least ten times. This rearrangement joins TRBV7-2 to TRBJ2-3; possibly TRBD1 for D (6 bases). This CDR3 contains 13 residues. Germline CDR1 reads SGHTA; CDR2 reads FQGNSA. V was cut by 8 bases and J by 6 bases, with 15 bases left in between. CDR3 DNA sequence: TGTGCCAGCTCCCTTTGGGACACGGATACGCAGTATTTT. Its protein product is CASSLWDTDTQYF.

This clonotype was counted only a few times. The CDR3 loop is CASSPKSGRASYEQYF. CDR3 DNA sequence: TGTGCCAGCAGCCCCAAAAGCGGGAGGGCCTCCTACGAGCAGTACTTC. The J gene is TRBJ2-7, the V gene TRBV13, with 10 bases lining up with TRBD2. Germline CDR1 reads PRHDT; CDR2 reads FYEKMQ (reference sequence). V lost 5 bases and J lost 0; bases outside the gene matches: 7. This CDR3 is 16 amino acids long.

This clonotype was counted at least ten times. V and J are TRBV29-1 and TRBJ2-2; 8 bases fit TRBD2. Germline CDR1 SQVTM, CDR2 ANQGSEA. V lost 6 bases and J lost 7; bases outside the gene matches: 7. This CDR3 comprises 13 residues. For the CDR3, the DNA is TGCAGCGTCCGGGCGGGAGGAAACGGGGAGCTGTTTTTT. Protein product: CSVRAGGNGELFF.

This clonotype was counted ten times or more. V is TRBV7-9 and J is TRBJ2-1; TRBD2 matches 7 bases. The junction had 7 bases not matched to a gene; V was cut back by 3 bases and J by 5 bases. The CDR3 covers 15 residues. From germline, CDR1 is SEHNR and CDR2 FQNEAQ (reference sequence). Here the CDR3 reads CASSFIAGPNNEQFF. DNA for the CDR3: TGTGCCAGCAGCTTCATAGCGGGCCCTAACAATGAGCAGTTCTTC.

This clonotype showed up many times. The rearrangement uses TRBV12-3 or TRBV12-4 and TRBJ2-1, with D possibly matching TRBD2 (6 bases). CDR3 size: 15 residues. The germline V and J ends were trimmed by 3 bases and 6 bases, with 15 bases remaining between them. In DNA, the CDR3 is TGTGCCAGCAGTTTTAAGCTAGCGTGGGGCAATGAGCAGTTCTTC. Its translation: CASSFKLAWGNEQFF.

V usage is TRBV6-1 and J usage is TRBJ2-1; 7 bases line up with TRBD2. CDR3 length equals 12 residues. Trimming at V came to 10 bases and at J to 9 bases, leaving 9 bases not matched to a gene. Germline lookup yields CDR1 MNHNS and CDR2 SASEGT. The CDR3 loop reads CATSGASGEQFF. CDR3 DNA sequence: TGTGCCACATCCGGGGCTAGCGGTGAGCAGTTCTTC.

V and J are TRBV29-1 and TRBJ1-2, with 7 bases identical to TRBD1. Per the germline V gene, CDR1 is SQVTM and CDR2 is ANQGSEA. Germline trimming cut 6 bases from V and 2 bases from J; bases unmatched to any gene: 3. The CDR3 has 12 amino acids. The CDR3 bases are TGCAGCGTCCGACAGGGAAACTATGGCTACACCTTC. Amino acid sequence: CSVRQGNYGYTF.

This clonotype has only a few counts. The V call is TRBV2, the J call TRBJ2-3, with D uncertain. Germline CDR1 is SNHLY and CDR2 is FYNNEI. This CDR3 is 10 amino acids long. Between the trimmed V and J ends, which lost 6 bases and 6 bases, there was a span of 4 bases. CDR3 protein: CASRSDTQYF. DNA for the CDR3: TGTGCCAGCAGAAGCGATACGCAGTATTTT.

The rearrangement uses TRBV6-5 and TRBJ1-1; D possibly corresponds to TRBD1 (6 bases). Per the germline V gene, CDR1 is MNHEY and CDR2 is SVGAGI. The CDR3 has 15 amino acids. V was trimmed by 0 bases and J by 4 bases, leaving 12 bases between them. The CDR3 region has the DNA TGTGCCAGCAGTTACTCGGCAGGGGCGAGCACTGAAGCTTTCTTT. Translated: CASSYSAGASTEAFF.

This clonotype was recorded at least ten times. The V call is TRBV10-3, the J call TRBJ2-7; D might be TRBD1 or TRBD2, each matching 5 bases. Trimming took off 5 bases at V and 4 bases at J, with 21 bases between the two ends. Germline loops: CDR1 ENHRY, CDR2 SYGVKD. The CDR3 loop spans 16 amino acids. Here the CDR3 DNA reads TGTGCCATCAGTCCCCGGGACCCCACTAACGGATACGAGCAGTACTTC. Translated, it gives CAISPRDPTNGYEQYF.

Only a few counts were recorded for this clonotype. The rearrangement uses TRBV9 and TRBJ2-7; D is undetermined. The CDR3 is 12 residues long. Germline V CDR1 and CDR2: SGDLS, YYNGEE. Trimming shortened V by 4 bases and J by 2 bases, and 7 bases separated the two germline ends. The CDR3: CASSPDAYEQYF. CDR3 nucleotide sequence: TGTGCCAGCAGCCCCGACGCCTACGAGCAGTACTTC.

This clonotype came up many times. This chain uses TRBV11-2 with TRBJ2-1, with TRBD2 as a possible D gene (5 bases). The V end was cut by 5 bases, the J end by 2 bases, with 13 bases between. Germline-derived CDR1 and CDR2 are SGHAT and FQNNGV. The CDR3 has 15 amino acids. The CDR3, as DNA: TGTGCCAGCAGCCTCCTAGCCGGCGCCTACAATGAGCAGTTCTTC. It is translated as CASSLLAGAYNEQFF.

This clonotype was picked up many times. The chain couples TRBV15 to TRBJ2-5; 8 bases line up with TRBD2. The CDR3 sequence is 20 residues long. V was pared by 0 bases and J by 2 bases, with 17 bases of the junction left unmatched. The V gene's germline CDR1 is LNHNV and CDR2 YYDKDF (reference sequence). CDR3 coding DNA: TGTGCCACCAGCAGAGATCAGTCTAGCGGGCCGTGGGGGATTCAAGAGACCCAGTACTTC. Translated, it gives CATSRDQSSGPWGIQETQYF.

This clonotype has ten or more counts. This chain links TRBV11-2 with TRBJ2-3; 10 bases agree with TRBD2. The J segment lost 3 bases and the V segment lost 1 base, leaving 4 bases of the junction unmatched. The CDR3 spans 16 residues. Germline V gene lookup returns CDR1 SGHAT and CDR2 FQNNGV. DNA for the CDR3: TGTGCCAGCAGCTTAGTGGTAGCGGGAGGAACAGATACGCAGTATTTT. Translating gives CASSLVVAGGTDTQYF. The variable domain in full, completed from reference TRBV11-2 and TRBJ2-3, reads EAGVAQSPRYKIIEKRQSVAFWCNPISGHATLYWYQQILGQGPKLLIQFQNNGVVDDSQLPKDRFSAERLKGVDSTLKIQPAKLEDSAVYLCASSLVVAGGTDTQYFGPGTRLTVL.

This clonotype showed up many times. The chain carries TRBV20-1 and TRBJ2-3; tentatively, D is TRBD2 (6 bases). This CDR3 is 16 amino acids long. The germline V gene encodes CDR1 DFQATT and CDR2 SNEGSKA (reference sequence). Trimming shortened V by 0 bases and J by 6 bases, and 19 bases separated the two germline ends. DNA of the CDR3: TGCAGTGCTAGAGACCAGCGGGCCGCCCGGTCCGATACGCAGTATTTT. Its translation is CSARDQRAARSDTQYF.

The table lists this clonotype with many counts. This rearrangement joins TRBV5-6 to TRBJ2-2; 9 nucleotides line up with TRBD2. From germline, CDR1 is SGHDT and CDR2 YYEEEE. There are 17 residues in the CDR3. The V and J ends lost 4 bases and 8 bases, in that order; junction bases with no gene match: 15. CDR3 bases: TGTGCCAGCAGCCCCCGAGGGCGGGAGGGCCGTTATGGGGAGCTGTTTTTT. Protein sequence: CASSPRGREGRYGELFF. Drawing the rest from reference TRBV5-6 and TRBJ2-2, the complete variable domain is DAGVTQSPTHLIKTRGQQVTLRCSPKSGHDTVSWYQQALGQGPQFIFQYYEEEERQRGNFPDRFSGHQFPNYSSELNVNALLLGDSALYLCASSPRGREGRYGELFFGEGSRLTVL.

This clonotype showed up just a few times. The chain employs TRBV10-3 and TRBJ2-7, with 10 bases identical to TRBD2. Germline V gene data show CDR1 as ENHRY and CDR2 as SYGVKD. This CDR3 has 18 amino acids. After removal of 1 base from V and 2 bases from J, the junction contained 11 bases not matched to a gene. The CDR3 region is CAISEYRSGAGGPYEQYF. CDR3 bases: TGTGCCATCAGTGAGTATAGGAGTGGAGCGGGAGGGCCCTACGAGCAGTACTTC.